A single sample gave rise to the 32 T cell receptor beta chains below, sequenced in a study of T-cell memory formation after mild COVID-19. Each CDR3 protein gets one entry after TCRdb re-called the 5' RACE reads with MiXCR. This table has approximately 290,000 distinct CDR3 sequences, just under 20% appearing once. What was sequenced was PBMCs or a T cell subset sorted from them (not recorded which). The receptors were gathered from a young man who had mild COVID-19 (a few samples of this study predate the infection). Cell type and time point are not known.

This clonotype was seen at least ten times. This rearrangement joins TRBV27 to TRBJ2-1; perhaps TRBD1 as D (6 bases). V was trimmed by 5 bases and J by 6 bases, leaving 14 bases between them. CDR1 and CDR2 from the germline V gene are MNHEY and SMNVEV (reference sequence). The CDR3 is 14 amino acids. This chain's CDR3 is CASSQGSRVNEQFF. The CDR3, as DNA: TGTGCCAGCAGTCAGGGGAGTAGAGTCAATGAGCAGTTCTTC.

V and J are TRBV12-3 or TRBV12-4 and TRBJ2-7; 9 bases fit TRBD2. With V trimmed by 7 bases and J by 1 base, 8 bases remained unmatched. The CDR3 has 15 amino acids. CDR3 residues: CASTSGTSRSYEQYF. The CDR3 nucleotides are TGTGCCAGCACCTCCGGGACTAGCAGATCCTACGAGCAGTACTTC.

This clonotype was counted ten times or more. CDR3 DNA sequence: TGTGCCAGCAGCCCCATCCTCGGGACTAGTGGATCAGATACGCAGTATTTT. Its protein is CASSPILGTSGSDTQYF. The chain is built from TRBV7-6 and TRBJ2-3, with TRBD2 matching over 8 bases. The germline gives CDR1 SGHVS, CDR2 FNYEAQ. V lost 5 bases and J lost 4; bases outside the gene matches: 14. The CDR3 consists of 17 residues.

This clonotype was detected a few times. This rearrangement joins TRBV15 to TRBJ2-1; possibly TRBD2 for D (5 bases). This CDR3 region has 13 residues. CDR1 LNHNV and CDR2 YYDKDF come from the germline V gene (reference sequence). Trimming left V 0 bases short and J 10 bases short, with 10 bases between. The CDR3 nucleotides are TGTGCCACCAGCAGAGATCTCACGGGGGAGCAGTTCTTC. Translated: CATSRDLTGEQFF.

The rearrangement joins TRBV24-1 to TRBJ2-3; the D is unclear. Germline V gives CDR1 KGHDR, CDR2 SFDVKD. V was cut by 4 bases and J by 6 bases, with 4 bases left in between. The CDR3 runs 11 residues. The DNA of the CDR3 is TGTGCCACCAGTGAACGGGATACGCAGTATTTT. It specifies CATSERDTQYF.

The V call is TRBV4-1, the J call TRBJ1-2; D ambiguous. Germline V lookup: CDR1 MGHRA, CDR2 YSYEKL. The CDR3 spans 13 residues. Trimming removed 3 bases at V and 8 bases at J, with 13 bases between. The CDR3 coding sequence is TGCGCCAGCAGCCAGGGCCTAGTGGGCGGCTACACCTTC. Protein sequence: CASSQGLVGGYTF.

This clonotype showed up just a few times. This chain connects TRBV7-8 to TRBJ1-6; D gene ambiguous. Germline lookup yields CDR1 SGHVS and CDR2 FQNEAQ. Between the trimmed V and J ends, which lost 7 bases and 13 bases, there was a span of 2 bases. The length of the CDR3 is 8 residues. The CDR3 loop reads CASKPLHF. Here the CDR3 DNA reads TGTGCCAGCAAGCCCCTCCACTTT.

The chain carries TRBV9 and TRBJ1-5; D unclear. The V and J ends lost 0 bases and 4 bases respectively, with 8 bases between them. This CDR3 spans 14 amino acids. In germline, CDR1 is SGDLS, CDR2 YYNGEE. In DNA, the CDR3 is TGTGCCAGCAGCGTAGAGACACTTAATCAGCCCCAGCATTTT. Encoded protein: CASSVETLNQPQHF.

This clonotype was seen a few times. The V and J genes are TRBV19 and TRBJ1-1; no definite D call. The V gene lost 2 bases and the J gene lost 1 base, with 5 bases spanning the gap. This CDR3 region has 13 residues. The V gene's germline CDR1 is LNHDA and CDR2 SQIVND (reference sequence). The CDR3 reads CASSITRNTEAFF. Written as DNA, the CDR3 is TGTGCCAGTAGTATAACCCGGAACACTGAAGCTTTCTTT.

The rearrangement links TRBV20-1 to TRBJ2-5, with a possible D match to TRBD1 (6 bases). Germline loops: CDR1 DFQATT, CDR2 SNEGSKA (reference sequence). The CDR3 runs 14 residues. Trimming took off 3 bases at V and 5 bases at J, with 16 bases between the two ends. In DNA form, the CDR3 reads TGCAGTGCTAGTGAGGGGGTTCGTGGGGAGACCCAGTACTTC. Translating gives CSASEGVRGETQYF.

The CDR3: CSGSAAGNYGYTF. The CDR3 DNA reads TGCAGCGGCTCCGCGGCAGGAAACTATGGCTACACCTTC. The chain recombines TRBV29-1 with TRBJ1-2; D uncertain. Between the trimmed V and J ends, which lost 7 bases and 2 bases, there was a span of 14 bases. CDR3 size: 13 residues. Germline values: CDR1 SQVTM, CDR2 ANQGSEA.

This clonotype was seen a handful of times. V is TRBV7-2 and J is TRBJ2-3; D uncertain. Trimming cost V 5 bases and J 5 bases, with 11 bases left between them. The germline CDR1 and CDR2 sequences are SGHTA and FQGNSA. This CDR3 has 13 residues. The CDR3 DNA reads TGTGCCAGCAGCCTGGCGCGCAGAGATACGCAGTATTTT. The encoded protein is CASSLARRDTQYF.

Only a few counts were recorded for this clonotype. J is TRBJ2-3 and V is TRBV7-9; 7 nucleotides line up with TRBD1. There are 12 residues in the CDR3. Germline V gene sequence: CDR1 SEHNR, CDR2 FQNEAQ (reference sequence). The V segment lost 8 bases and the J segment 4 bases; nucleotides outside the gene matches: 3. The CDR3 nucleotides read TGTGCCAGCGAAGGGGGCCCAGATACGCAGTATTTT. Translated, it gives CASEGGPDTQYF.

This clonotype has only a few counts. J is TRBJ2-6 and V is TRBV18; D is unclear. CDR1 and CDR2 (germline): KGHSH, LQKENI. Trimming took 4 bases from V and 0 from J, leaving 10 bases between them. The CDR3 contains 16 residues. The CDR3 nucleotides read TGTGCCAGCTCACTGTTCGGACGCTCTGGGGCCAACGTCCTGACTTTC. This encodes CASSLFGRSGANVLTF. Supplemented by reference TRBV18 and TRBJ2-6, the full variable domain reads NAGVMQNPRHLVRRRGQEARLRCSPMKGHSHVYWYRQLPEEGLKFMVYLQKENIIDESGMPKERFSAEFPKEGPSILRIQQVVRGDSAAYFCASSLFGRSGANVLTFGAGSRLTVL.

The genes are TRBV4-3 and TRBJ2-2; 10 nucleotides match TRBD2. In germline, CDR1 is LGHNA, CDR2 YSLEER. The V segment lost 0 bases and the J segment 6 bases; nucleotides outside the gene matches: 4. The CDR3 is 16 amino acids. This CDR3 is CASSQDPSGGAGELFF. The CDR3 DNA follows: TGCGCCAGCAGCCAAGATCCGAGCGGGGGGGCCGGGGAGCTGTTTTTT.

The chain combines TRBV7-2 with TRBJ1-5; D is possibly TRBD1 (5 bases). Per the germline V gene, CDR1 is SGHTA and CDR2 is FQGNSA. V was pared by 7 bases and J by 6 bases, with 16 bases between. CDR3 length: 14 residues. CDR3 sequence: CASTLGGTGQPQHF. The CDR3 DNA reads TGTGCCAGCACCCTGGGGGGTACGGGTCAGCCCCAGCATTTT.

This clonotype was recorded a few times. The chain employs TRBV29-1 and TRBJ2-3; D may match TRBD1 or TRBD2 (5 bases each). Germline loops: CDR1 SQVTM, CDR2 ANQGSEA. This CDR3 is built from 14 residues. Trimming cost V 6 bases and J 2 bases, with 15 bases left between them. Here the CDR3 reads CSVGDPGSTDTQYF. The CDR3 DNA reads TGCAGCGTGGGGGATCCAGGGTCCACAGATACGCAGTATTTT.

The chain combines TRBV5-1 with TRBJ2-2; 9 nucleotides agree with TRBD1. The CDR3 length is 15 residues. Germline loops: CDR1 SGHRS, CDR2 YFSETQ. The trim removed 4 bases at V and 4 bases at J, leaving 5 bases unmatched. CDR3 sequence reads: CASSKQGAGTGELFF. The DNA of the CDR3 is TGCGCCAGCAGCAAACAGGGGGCTGGCACCGGGGAGCTGTTTTTT.

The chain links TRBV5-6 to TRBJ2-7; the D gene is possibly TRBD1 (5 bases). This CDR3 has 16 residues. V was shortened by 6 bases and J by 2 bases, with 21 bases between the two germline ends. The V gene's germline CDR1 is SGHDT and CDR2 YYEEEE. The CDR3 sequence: CASTPWGRTLAYEQYF. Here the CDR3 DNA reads TGTGCCAGCACCCCATGGGGCAGGACCCTAGCCTACGAGCAGTACTTC. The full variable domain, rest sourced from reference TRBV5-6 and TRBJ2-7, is DAGVTQSPTHLIKTRGQQVTLRCSPKSGHDTVSWYQQALGQGPQFIFQYYEEEERQRGNFPDRFSGHQFPNYSSELNVNALLLGDSALYLCASTPWGRTLAYEQYFGPGTRLTVT.

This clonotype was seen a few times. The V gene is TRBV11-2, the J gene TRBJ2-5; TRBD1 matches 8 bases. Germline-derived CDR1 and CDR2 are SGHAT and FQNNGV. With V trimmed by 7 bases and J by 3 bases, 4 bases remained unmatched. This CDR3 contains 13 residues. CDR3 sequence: CASTPTGEETQYF. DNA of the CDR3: TGTGCCAGCACCCCGACAGGGGAAGAGACCCAGTACTTC.

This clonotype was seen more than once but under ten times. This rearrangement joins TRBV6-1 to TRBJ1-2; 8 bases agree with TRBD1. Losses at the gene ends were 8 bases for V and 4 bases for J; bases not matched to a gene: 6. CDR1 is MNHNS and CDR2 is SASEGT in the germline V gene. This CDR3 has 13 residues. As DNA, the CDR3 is TGTGCCAGCTCGACAGGGGAAGGCTATGGCTACACCTTC. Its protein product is CASSTGEGYGYTF.

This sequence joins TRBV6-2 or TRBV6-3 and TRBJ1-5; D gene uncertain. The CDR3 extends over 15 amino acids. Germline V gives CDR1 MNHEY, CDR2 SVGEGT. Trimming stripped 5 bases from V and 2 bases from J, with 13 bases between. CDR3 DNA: TGTGCCAGCAGTCCAAGGGTAACGGGCAATCAGCCCCAGCATTTT. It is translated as CASSPRVTGNQPQHF.

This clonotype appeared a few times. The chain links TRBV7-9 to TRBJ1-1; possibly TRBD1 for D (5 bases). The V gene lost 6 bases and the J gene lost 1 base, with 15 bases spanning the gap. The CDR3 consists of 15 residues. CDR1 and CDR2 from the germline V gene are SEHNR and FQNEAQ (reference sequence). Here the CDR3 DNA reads TGTGCCAGCAGAGCAACAGGACTACCGAACACTGAAGCTTTCTTT. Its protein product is CASRATGLPNTEAFF.

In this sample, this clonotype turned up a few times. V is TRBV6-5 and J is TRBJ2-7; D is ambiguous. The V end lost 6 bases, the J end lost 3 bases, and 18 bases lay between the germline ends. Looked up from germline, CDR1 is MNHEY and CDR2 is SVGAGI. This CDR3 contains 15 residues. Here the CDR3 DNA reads TGTGCCAGCAGCCTACGATGGGTGGACGGCTACGAGCAGTACTTC. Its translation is CASSLRWVDGYEQYF.

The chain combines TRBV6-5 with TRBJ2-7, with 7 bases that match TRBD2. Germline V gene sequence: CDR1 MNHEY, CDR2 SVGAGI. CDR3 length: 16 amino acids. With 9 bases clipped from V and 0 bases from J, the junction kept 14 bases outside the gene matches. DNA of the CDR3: TGTGCCAGGAGCCACCAACTAGCGCGGAGCTCCTACGAGCAGTACGTC. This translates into CARSHQLARSSYEQYV.

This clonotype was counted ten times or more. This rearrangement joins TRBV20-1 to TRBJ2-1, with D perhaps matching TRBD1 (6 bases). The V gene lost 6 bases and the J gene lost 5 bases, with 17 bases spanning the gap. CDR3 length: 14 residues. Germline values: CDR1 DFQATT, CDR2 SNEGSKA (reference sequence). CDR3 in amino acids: CSADARRGNNEQFF. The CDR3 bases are TGCAGTGCCGATGCGCGCAGGGGCAACAATGAGCAGTTCTTC.

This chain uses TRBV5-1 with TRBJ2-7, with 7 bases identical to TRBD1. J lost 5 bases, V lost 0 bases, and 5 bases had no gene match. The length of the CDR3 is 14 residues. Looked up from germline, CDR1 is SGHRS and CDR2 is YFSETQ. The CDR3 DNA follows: TGCGCCAGCAGCTTGGCGACAGGGAGCGACGAGCAGTACTTC. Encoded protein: CASSLATGSDEQYF.

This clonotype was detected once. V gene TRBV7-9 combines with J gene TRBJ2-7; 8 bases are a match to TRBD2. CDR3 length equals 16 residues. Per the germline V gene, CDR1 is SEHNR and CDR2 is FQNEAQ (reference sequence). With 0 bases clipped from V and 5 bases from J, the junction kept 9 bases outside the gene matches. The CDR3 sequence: CASSLAWGTRHDEQYF. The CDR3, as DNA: TGTGCCAGCAGCTTAGCGTGGGGGACTAGACACGACGAGCAGTACTTC.

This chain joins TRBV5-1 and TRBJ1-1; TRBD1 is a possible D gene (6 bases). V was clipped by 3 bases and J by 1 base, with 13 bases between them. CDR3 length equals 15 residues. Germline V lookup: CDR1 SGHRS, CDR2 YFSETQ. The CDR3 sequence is CASSSGTGKNTEAFF. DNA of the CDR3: TGCGCCAGCAGCTCTGGCACAGGGAAGAACACTGAAGCTTTCTTT.

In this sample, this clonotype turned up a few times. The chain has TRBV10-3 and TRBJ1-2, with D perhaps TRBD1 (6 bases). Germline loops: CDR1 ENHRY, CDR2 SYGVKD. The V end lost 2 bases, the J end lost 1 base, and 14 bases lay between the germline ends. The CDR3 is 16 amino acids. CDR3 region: CAISEGPGQLNYGYTF. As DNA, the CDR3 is TGTGCCATCAGTGAGGGTCCGGGACAACTTAACTATGGCTACACCTTC.

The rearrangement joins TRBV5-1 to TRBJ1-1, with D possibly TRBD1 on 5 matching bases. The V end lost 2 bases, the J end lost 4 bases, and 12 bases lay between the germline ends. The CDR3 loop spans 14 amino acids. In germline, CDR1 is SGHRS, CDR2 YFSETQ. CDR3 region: CASSFQGRRTEAFF. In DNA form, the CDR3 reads TGCGCCAGCAGCTTTCAGGGACGCCGCACTGAAGCTTTCTTT.

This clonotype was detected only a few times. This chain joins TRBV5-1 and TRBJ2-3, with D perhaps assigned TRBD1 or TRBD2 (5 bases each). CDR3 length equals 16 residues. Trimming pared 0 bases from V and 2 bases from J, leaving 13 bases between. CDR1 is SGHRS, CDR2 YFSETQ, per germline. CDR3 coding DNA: TGCGCCAGCAGCTTGGCCTGGGACCACACCACAGATACGCAGTATTTT. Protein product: CASSLAWDHTTDTQYF.